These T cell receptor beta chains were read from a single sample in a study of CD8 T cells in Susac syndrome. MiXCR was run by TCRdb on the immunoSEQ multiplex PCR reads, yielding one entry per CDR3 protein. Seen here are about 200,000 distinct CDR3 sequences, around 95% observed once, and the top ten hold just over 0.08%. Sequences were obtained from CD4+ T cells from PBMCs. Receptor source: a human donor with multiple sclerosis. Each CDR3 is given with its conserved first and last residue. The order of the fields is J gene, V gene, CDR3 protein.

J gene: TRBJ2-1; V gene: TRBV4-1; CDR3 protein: CASSPGLAGGRFNEQFF
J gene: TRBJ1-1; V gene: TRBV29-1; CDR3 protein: CSAVPGTGWTEAFF
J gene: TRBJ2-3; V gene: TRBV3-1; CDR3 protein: CASSHAGPRGDTQYF
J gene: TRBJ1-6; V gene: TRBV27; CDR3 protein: CASSPMAGTGSSPLHF
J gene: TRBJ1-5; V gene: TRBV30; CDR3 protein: CAWSRDLDQPQHF
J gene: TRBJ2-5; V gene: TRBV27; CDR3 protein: CASSFASGAITQYF
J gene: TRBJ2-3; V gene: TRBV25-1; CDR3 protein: CASSEGASLGDTQYF
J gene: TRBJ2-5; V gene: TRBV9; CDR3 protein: CASSVSGGLQETQYF
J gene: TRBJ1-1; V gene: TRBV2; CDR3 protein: CASSEDARGYAEAFF
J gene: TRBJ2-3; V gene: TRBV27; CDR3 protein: CASRKIDSSRTDTQYF
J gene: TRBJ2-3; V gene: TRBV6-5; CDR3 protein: CASKPAGATDTQYF
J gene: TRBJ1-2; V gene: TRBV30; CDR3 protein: CACQANYGYTF
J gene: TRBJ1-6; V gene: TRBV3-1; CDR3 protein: CASSDSRGNNSPLHF
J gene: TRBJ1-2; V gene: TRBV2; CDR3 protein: CATDRGNRQGATGYTF